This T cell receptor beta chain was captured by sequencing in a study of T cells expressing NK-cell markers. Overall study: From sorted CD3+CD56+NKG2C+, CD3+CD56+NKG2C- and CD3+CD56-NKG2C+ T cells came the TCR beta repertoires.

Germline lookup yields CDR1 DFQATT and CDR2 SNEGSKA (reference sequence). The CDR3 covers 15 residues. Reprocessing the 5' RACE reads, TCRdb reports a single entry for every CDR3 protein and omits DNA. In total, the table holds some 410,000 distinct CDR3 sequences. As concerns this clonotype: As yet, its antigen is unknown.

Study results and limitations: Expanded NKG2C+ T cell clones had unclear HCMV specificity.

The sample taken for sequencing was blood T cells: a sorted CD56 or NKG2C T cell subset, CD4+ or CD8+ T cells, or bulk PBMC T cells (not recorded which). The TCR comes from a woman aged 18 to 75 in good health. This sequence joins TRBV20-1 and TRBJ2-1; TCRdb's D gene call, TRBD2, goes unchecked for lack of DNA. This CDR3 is CSARKNSGSGHEQFF.